This entry lists 23 T cell receptor beta chains sequenced from one sample in a study of shared clonotypes between healthy human individuals. Data came from immunoSEQ multiplex PCR; TCRdb stores just in-frame clones and leaves some out. The sample records roughly 2,300,000 clones, approximately 90% being singletons. Specimen: naive CD4+ T cells from PBMCs. The sample's subset: CD45RA+ positively selected. These receptor sequences come from a man in his late teens or twenties in good health. Some clones in this sample may be carry-over from other donors' samples.

This clone was observed a single time. The chain links TRBV6-6 to TRBJ2-1, with a tentative D call TRBD2 (6 bases). Trimming removed 5 bases at V and 0 bases at J, with 11 bases between. The CDR3 extends over 15 amino acids. Germline-derived CDR1 and CDR2 are MNHNY and SVGAGI (reference sequence). The chain's CDR3 is CASSTASVSYNEQFF. In nucleotides, the CDR3 is TGTGCCAGCAGTACCGCTAGCGTCTCCTACAATGAGCAGTTCTTC.

The chain recombines TRBV29-1 with TRBJ1-1, with 7 bases aligning to TRBD1. Germline trimming cut 7 bases from V and 0 bases from J; bases unmatched to any gene: 5. Germline CDR1 and CDR2: SQVTM and ANQGSEA. CDR3 length: 13 residues. The CDR3 DNA is TGCAGCGGGGGGGGACAGTTGAACACTGAAGCTTTCTTT. This encodes CSGGGQLNTEAFF. Supplemented by reference TRBV29-1 and TRBJ1-1, the full variable domain reads SAVISQKPSRDICQRGTSLTIQCQVDSQVTMMFWYRQQPGQSLTLIATANQGSEATYESGFVIDKFPISRPNLTFSTLTVSNMSPEDSSIYLCSGGGQLNTEAFFGQGTRLTVV.

This rearrangement joins TRBV5-1 to TRBJ1-1; TRBD1 might be the D (6 bases). The CDR3 totals 13 residues. Trimming took 5 bases from V and 5 from J, leaving 13 bases between them. Per germline, CDR1 SGHRS and CDR2 YFSETQ. DNA of the CDR3: TGCGCCAGCAGAAGGGACAAAGAGACTGAAGCTTTCTTT. Translation gives CASRRDKETEAFF.

V is TRBV28 and J is TRBJ2-2; the D gene is possibly TRBD2 (6 bases). The V end was cut by 3 bases, the J end by 5 bases, with 22 bases between. This CDR3 comprises 18 residues. CDR1 is MDHEN, CDR2 SYDVKM, per germline. CDR3 amino acids: CASSFGARGRGATGELFF. CDR3 bases: TGTGCCAGCAGTTTCGGGGCCCGCGGGCGGGGCGCGACCGGGGAGCTGTTTTTT. Complete variable domain (other parts from reference TRBV28 and TRBJ2-2): DVKVTQSSRYLVKRTGEKVFLECVQDMDHENMFWYRQDPGLGLRLIYFSYDVKMKEKGDIPEGYSVSREKKERFSLILESASTNQTSMYLCASSFGARGRGATGELFFGEGSRLTVL.

With respect to this clone: The sample carries other DNA sequences with the same CDR3. The chain combines TRBV2 with TRBJ1-3; 9 positions agree with TRBD1. Germline values: CDR1 SNHLY, CDR2 FYNNEI. This CDR3 spans 14 amino acids. The trim removed 6 bases at V and 2 bases at J, leaving 2 bases unmatched. The CDR3 reads CASSGTGPGNTIYF. CDR3 sequence (DNA): TGTGCCAGCAGCGGGACAGGGCCTGGAAACACCATATATTTT.

The chain carries TRBV29-1 and TRBJ1-5; 7 bases are a match to TRBD1. V dropped 4 bases and J dropped 5; count of bases not matched to a gene: 5. Germline CDR1 SQVTM, CDR2 ANQGSEA. This CDR3 spans 13 amino acids. The CDR3 loop is CSVGTGIDQPQHF. The CDR3 bases are TGCAGCGTTGGGACAGGTATTGATCAGCCCCAGCATTTT.

This clone was seen only once. The V gene is TRBV18, the J gene TRBJ2-7; D unresolved. V dropped 0 bases and J dropped 2 bases, with 8 bases sitting between them. The CDR3 length is 14 residues. From germline, CDR1 is KGHSH and CDR2 LQKENI. DNA of the CDR3: TGTGCCAGCTCACCACCGGGATCCACCTACGAGCAGTACTTC. Protein product: CASSPPGSTYEQYF.

The chain employs TRBV28 and TRBJ2-7; 7 bases are a match to TRBD2. Trimming took 5 bases from V and 2 from J; bases not matched to a gene: 3. In germline, CDR1 is MDHEN, CDR2 SYDVKM. The CDR3 spans 13 residues. This CDR3 reads CASSQGRAYEQYF. DNA of the CDR3: TGTGCCAGCAGTCAAGGGAGGGCCTACGAGCAGTACTTC.

The chain is built from TRBV2 and TRBJ2-5, with 9 bases fitting TRBD1. Trimming removed 0 bases from V and 5 bases from J; junction bases left unmatched: 10. CDR3 length: 17 amino acids. CDR1 is SNHLY, CDR2 FYNNEI, per germline. The CDR3 loop reads CASSEARTGGLRETQYF. DNA for the CDR3: TGTGCCAGCAGTGAAGCGAGAACAGGGGGCCTGAGGGAGACCCAGTACTTC.

This chain joins TRBV7-2 and TRBJ2-1; D is unclear. The V gene lost 4 bases and the J gene lost 10 bases, with 11 bases spanning the gap. The CDR3 sequence is 12 residues long. The germline gives CDR1 SGHTA, CDR2 FQGNSA. CDR3 loop: CASSSDRREQFF. CDR3 DNA: TGTGCCAGCAGCTCAGATCGTCGGGAGCAGTTCTTC.

This rearrangement joins TRBV5-4 to TRBJ2-1; D not resolved. Germline lookup yields CDR1 SGHNT and CDR2 YYREEE (reference sequence). This CDR3 spans 15 amino acids. V lost 4 bases to trimming and J lost 5 bases, with 16 bases between them. The DNA of the CDR3 is TGTGCCAGCAGCCTTGACGGCAATATAAACAATGAGCAGTTCTTC. Translated, it gives CASSLDGNINNEQFF. The full variable domain, its missing parts supplied by reference TRBV5-4 and TRBJ2-1, is ETGVTQSPTHLIKTRGQQVTLRCSSQSGHNTVSWYQQALGQGPQFIFQYYREEENGRGNFPPRFSGLQFPNYSSELNVNALELDDSALYLCASSLDGNINNEQFFGPGTRLTVL.

V gene TRBV9 combines with J gene TRBJ2-2, with 9 bases identical to TRBD1. The CDR3 runs to 13 residues. Germline CDR1 and CDR2: SGDLS and YYNGEE. Trimming removed 3 bases from V and 6 bases from J; junction bases left unmatched: 0. CDR3 residues: CASSGQGAGELFF. The CDR3, as DNA: TGTGCCAGCAGCGGACAGGGGGCCGGGGAGCTGTTTTTT.

J is TRBJ1-1 and V is TRBV5-1; D might be TRBD1 (5 bases). This CDR3 is 16 amino acids long. Germline V gives CDR1 SGHRS, CDR2 YFSETQ. Trimming cost V 0 bases and J 0 bases, with 12 bases left between them. The CDR3 bases are TGCGCCAGCAGCTTGGTCGGTTCAGGGCTGAACACTGAAGCTTTCTTT. Translated: CASSLVGSGLNTEAFF.

The chain carries TRBV11-1 and TRBJ2-2; D is uncertain. The V gene's germline CDR1 is SGHAT and CDR2 FQDESV (reference sequence). The V and J ends lost 5 bases and 1 base respectively, with 11 bases between them. The CDR3 runs to 15 residues. The CDR3 region has the DNA TGTGCCAGCAGCCCCCCCCTGGGGAACACCGGGGAGCTGTTTTTT. Translating gives CASSPPLGNTGELFF. The whole variable domain, filled in from reference TRBV11-1 and TRBJ2-2, reads EAEVAQSPRYKITEKSQAVAFWCDPISGHATLYWYRQILGQGPELLVQFQDESVVDDSQLPKDRFSAERLKGVDSTLKIQPAELGDSAMYLCASSPPLGNTGELFFGEGSRLTVL.

This clone was counted a few times. The gene calls are TRBV7-2 and TRBJ1-5, with D perhaps matching TRBD1 (6 bases). Trimming shortened V by 1 base and J by 1 base, and 11 bases separated the two germline ends. Germline values: CDR1 SGHTA, CDR2 FQGNSA. This CDR3 has 16 residues. The CDR3 region has the DNA TGTGCCAGCAGCTTAGTTGGGGGACACAGCAATCAGCCCCAGCATTTT. Translation: CASSLVGGHSNQPQHF.

This clone was observed a handful of times. This CDR3 is also generated by other DNA sequences in the sample. The J gene is TRBJ2-5, the V gene TRBV25-1; D not certain. V was cut by 1 base and J by 5 bases, with 2 bases left in between. CDR3 length equals 11 residues. Germline V CDR1 and CDR2: MGHDK, SYGVNS. CDR3 in amino acids: CASSEWETQYF. CDR3 DNA: TGTGCCAGCAGTGAATGGGAGACCCAGTACTTC. Filled out from reference TRBV25-1 and TRBJ2-5, the complete variable domain reads EADIYQTPRYLVIGTGKKITLECSQTMGHDKMYWYQQDPGMELHLIHYSYGVNSTEKGDLSSESTVSRIRTEHFPLTLESARPSHTSQYLCASSEWETQYFGPGTRLLVL.

The J gene is TRBJ1-2, the V gene TRBV7-9, with D possibly matching TRBD1 (6 bases). V dropped 5 bases and J dropped 4 bases, with 11 bases sitting between them. Germline assignment: CDR1 SEHNR and CDR2 FQNEAQ (reference sequence). The CDR3 has 13 amino acids. The CDR3 DNA sequence: TGTGCCAGCAGCACCCGGACAGCCTATGGCTACACCTTC. This sequence encodes CASSTRTAYGYTF.

This chain links TRBV6-5 with TRBJ1-1, with TRBD1 matching over 9 bases. The CDR3 totals 14 residues. In germline, CDR1 is MNHEY, CDR2 SVGAGI. V shed 7 bases, J shed 4 bases, and the junction held 7 bases outside the gene matches. This chain's CDR3 is CASTNRGQLTEAFF. DNA of the CDR3: TGTGCCAGCACCAACAGGGGGCAACTCACTGAAGCTTTCTTT.

The rearrangement links TRBV21-1 to TRBJ2-3; the table's D call, TRBD1, was not checked against the DNA. TRBV21-1 is a known pseudogene. The CDR3 sequence is 19 residues long. CDR3 residues: CASSKEKDGDRSSTDTQYF. The CDR3 DNA sequence: TGTGCCAGCAGCAAAGAAAAGGACGGGGACAGGTCTAGCACAGATACGCAGTATTTT.

The chain links TRBV15 to TRBJ1-1, with D perhaps matching TRBD1 (5 bases). V lost 1 base to trimming and J lost 2 bases, with 14 bases between them. Germline loops: CDR1 LNHNV, CDR2 YYDKDF (reference sequence). The CDR3 extends over 16 amino acids. CDR3: CATSRGAAQGNTEAFF. In nucleotides, the CDR3 is TGTGCCACCAGCAGAGGAGCCGCCCAGGGTAACACTGAAGCTTTCTTT.

The chain is built from TRBV5-6 and TRBJ2-7; 7 nucleotides line up with TRBD2. The CDR3 totals 15 residues. From germline, CDR1 is SGHDT and CDR2 YYEEEE. Unmatched junction bases numbered 10, after V lost 4 bases and J lost 3 bases. The CDR3: CASSRREAGGYEQYF. The CDR3 DNA follows: TGTGCCAGCAGCCGCCGGGAGGCGGGTGGCTACGAGCAGTACTTC.

The chain couples TRBV28 to TRBJ2-1; D uncertain. CDR3 size: 14 residues. The V end lost 5 bases, the J end lost 6 bases, and 14 bases lay between the germline ends. CDR1 and CDR2 (germline): MDHEN, SYDVKM. Here the CDR3 reads CASSRGSSLNEQFF. The CDR3 region has the DNA TGTGCCAGCAGTCGAGGTTCCAGTCTCAATGAGCAGTTCTTC.

The chain couples TRBV5-4 to TRBJ1-4; 8 positions match TRBD1. Trimming cost V 2 bases and J 5 bases; bases outside gene matches: 5. CDR1 and CDR2 from the germline V gene are SGHNT and YYREEE (reference sequence). The CDR3 covers 15 residues. The CDR3 DNA is TGTGCCAGCAGCTTAATACAGGGGGGGAATGAAAAACTGTTTTTT. As protein: CASSLIQGGNEKLFF.